This section outlines one T cell receptor (beta chain) sequence together with its context. Its cognate antigen is unknown. Clones were read by immunoSEQ multiplex PCR, and TCRdb kept only the in-frame ones, dropping some. The repertoire has 80,000 to 100,000 clones, about 90% of them found once; the top ten carry approximately 6.3%. The entry originates in a study of cytomegalovirus exposure and HLA in healthy donors. V lost 5 bases to trimming and J lost 0 bases, with 15 bases between them. Germline V gene lookup returns CDR1 SGHRS and CDR2 YFSETQ. This CDR3 has 16 amino acids. Points from the study as a whole: Clusters of TCRs from the first cohort tended to co-occur in the roughly 120 validation repertoires (as a later analysis found).

Sequencing was performed on PBMCs. This rearrangement joins TRBV5-1 to TRBJ1-5; D perhaps matches TRBD1 (6 bases). The source of this sequence is a man aged 18-30 years in good health and CMV-seropositive. The CDR3 sequence: CASSPRQDHSNQPQHF. The CDR3 DNA reads TGCGCCAGCAGTCCTCGACAGGATCATAGCAATCAGCCCCAGCATTTT.